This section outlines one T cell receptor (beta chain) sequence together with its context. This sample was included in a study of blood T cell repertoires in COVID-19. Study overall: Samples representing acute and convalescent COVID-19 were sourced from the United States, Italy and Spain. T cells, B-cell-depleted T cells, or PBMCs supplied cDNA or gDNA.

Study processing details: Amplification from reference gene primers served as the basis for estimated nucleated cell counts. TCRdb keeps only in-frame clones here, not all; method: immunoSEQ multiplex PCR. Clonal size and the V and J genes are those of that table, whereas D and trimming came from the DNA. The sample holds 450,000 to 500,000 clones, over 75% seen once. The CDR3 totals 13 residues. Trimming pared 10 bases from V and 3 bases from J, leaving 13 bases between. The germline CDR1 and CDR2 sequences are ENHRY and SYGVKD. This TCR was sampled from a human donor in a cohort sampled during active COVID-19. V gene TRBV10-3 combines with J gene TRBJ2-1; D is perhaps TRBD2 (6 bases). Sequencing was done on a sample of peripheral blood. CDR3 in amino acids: CATGLGGYNEQFF. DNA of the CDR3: TGTGCCACCGGATTGGGAGGCTACAATGAGCAGTTCTTC.